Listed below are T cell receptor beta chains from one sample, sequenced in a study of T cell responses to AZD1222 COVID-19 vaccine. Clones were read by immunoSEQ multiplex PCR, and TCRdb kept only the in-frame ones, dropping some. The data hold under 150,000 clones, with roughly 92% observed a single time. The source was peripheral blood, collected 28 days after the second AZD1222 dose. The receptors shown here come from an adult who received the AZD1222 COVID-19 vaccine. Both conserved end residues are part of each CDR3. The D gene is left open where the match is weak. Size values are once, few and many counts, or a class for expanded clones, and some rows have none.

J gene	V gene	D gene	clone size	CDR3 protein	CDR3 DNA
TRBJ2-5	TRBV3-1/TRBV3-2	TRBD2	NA	CASSQGLAEGLETQYF	TGTGCCAGCAGCCAAGGACTAGCGGAGGGGTTGGAGACCCAGTACTTC
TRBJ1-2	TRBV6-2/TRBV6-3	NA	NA	CASSHPQGGYTF	TGTGCCAGCAGCCACCCCCAAGGTGGCTACACCTTC
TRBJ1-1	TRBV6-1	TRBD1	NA	CASSERWTGGRTEAFF	TGTGCCAGCAGTGAGCGCTGGACAGGGGGACGTACTGAAGCTTTCTTT
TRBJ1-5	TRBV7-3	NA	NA	CASSLGQNQPQHF	TGTGCCAGCAGCTTAGGCCAAAATCAGCCCCAGCATTTT
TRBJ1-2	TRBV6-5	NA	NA	CASSWREGNYGYTF	TGTGCCAGCAGTTGGAGGGAGGGGAACTATGGCTACACCTTC
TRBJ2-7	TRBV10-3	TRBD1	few	CAISEFGTGGYEQYF	TGTGCCATCAGTGAGTTTGGGACAGGGGGCTACGAGCAGTACTTC
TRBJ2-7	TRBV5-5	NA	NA	CASSLGAAYEQYF	TGTGCCAGCAGCTTGGGGGCGGCCTACGAGCAGTACTTC
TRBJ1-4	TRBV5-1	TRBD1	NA	CASSLRQGGKKLFF	TGCGCCAGCAGCTTGAGACAGGGGGGGAAAAAACTGTTTTTT
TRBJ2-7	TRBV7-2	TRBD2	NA	CASSLDTSGSSYEQYF	TGTGCCAGCAGCTTAGATACTAGCGGAAGCTCCTACGAGCAGTACTTC
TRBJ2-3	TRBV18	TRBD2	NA	CASSPFGLAGANTDTQYF	TGTGCCAGCTCACCATTTGGACTAGCGGGAGCGAACACAGATACGCAGTATTTT
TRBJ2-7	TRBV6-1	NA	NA	CASSEGSGALYEQYF	TGTGCCAGCAGTGAAGGATCGGGAGCTCTCTACGAGCAGTACTTC
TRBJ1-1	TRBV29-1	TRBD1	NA	CSVQTGGNTEAFF	TGCAGCGTTCAGACAGGGGGCAACACTGAAGCTTTCTTT
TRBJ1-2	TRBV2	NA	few	CASGPRSGGYTF	TGTGCCAGCGGGCCGAGGTCGGGCGGCTACACCTTC
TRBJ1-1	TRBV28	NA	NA	CASSLLDHSMGAFF	TGTGCCAGCAGTTTACTGGACCATTCTATGGGCGCTTTCTTT
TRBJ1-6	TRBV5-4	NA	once	CASSLAGPLNSPLHF	TGTGCCAGCAGCTTGGCCGGACCGCTTAATTCACCCCTCCACTTT
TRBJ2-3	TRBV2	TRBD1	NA	CASRTGVSTDTQYF	TGTGCCAGCAGGACAGGGGTATCCACAGATACGCAGTATTTT
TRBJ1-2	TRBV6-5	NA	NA	CASRPGANYGYTF	TGTGCCAGCAGGCCCGGGGCAAATTATGGCTACACCTTC
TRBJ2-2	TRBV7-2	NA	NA	CASSLVGAAGELFF	TGTGCCAGCAGCTTAGTGGGCGCCGCCGGGGAGCTGTTTTTT
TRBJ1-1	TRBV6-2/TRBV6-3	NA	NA	CASSYRHTRGAFF	TGTGCCAGCAGTTACAGGCACACCCGAGGGGCTTTCTTT
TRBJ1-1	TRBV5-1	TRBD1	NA	CASSSVPGQFEAFF	TGCGCCAGCAGCTCCGTCCCGGGACAGTTTGAAGCTTTCTTT
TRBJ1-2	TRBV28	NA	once	CASSHDGVGGPYGYTF	TGTGCCAGCAGCCACGACGGTGTTGGGGGTCCCTATGGCTACACCTTC
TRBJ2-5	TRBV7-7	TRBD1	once	CASSPRQGGETQYF	TGTGCTAGCAGCCCTCGACAGGGGGGGGAGACCCAGTACTTC
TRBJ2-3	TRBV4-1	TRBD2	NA	CASSQDVASGRRTDTQYF	TGCGCCAGCAGCCAAGACGTGGCTAGCGGGAGGAGGACAGATACGCAGTATTTT
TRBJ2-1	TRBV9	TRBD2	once	CASSPWGTSANEQFF	TGTGCCAGCAGCCCCTGGGGGACTAGCGCGAATGAGCAGTTCTTC
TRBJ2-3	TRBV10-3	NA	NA	CAISESGRGKPTDTQYF	TGTGCCATCAGTGAGTCCGGTAGGGGTAAACCAACAGATACGCAGTATTTT
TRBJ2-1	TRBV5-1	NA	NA	CASRPLAGQNEQFF	TGCGCCAGCAGACCATTAGCGGGACAGAATGAGCAGTTCTTC
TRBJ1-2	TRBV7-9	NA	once	CASSQTTLYGYTF	TGTGCCAGCAGCCAGACGACATTATATGGCTACACCTTC
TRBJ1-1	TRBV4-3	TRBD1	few	CASSPRHWDSRGTEAFF	TGCGCCAGCAGCCCGCGCCATTGGGACAGTAGAGGCACTGAAGCTTTCTTT
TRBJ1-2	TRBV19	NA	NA	CASSPGVGRIYGYTF	TGTGCCAGTAGTCCGGGCGTGGGTCGGATCTATGGCTACACCTTC
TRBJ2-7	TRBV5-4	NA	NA	CASSLAPEDSYEQYF	TGTGCCAGCAGCTTGGCACCCGAGGACTCCTACGAGCAGTACTTC
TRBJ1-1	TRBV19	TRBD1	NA	CASSIPMGQGGTEAFF	TGTGCCAGTAGTATACCCATGGGACAGGGAGGCACTGAAGCTTTCTTT
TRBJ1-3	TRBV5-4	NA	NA	CATGRAHSTGNTIYF	TGTGCCACCGGCCGGGCCCACTCAACTGGAAACACCATATATTTT
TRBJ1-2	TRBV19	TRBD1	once	CASARQGGYGYTF	TGTGCCAGCGCTCGACAGGGGGGCTATGGCTACACCTTC